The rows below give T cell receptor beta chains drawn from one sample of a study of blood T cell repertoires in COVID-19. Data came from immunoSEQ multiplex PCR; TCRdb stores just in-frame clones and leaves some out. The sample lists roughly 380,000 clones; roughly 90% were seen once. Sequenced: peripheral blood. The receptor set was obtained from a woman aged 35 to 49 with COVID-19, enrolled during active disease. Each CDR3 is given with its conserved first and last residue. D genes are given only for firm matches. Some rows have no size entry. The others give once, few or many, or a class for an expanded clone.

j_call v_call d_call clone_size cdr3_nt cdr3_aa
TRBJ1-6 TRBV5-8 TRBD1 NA TGTGCCAGCAGCTTAAGGACAGGGTATACGAATTCACCCCTCCACTTT CASSLRTGYTNSPLHF
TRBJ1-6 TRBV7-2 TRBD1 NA TGTGCCAGCAGCCCAGACAGGGGGCGTTCACCCCTCCACTTT CASSPDRGRSPLHF
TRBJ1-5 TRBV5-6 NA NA TGTGCCAGCAGCTTAATTAATCAGGATCAGCCCCAGCATTTT CASSLINQDQPQHF
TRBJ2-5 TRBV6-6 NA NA TGTGCCAGCAGTAACCCCTCAGAGGGTCAAGAGACCCAGTACTTC CASSNPSEGQETQYF
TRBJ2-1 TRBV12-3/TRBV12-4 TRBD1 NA TGTGCCAGCAGGGTGACAGGGAATGGACGGCAGTTCTTC CASRVTGNGRQFF
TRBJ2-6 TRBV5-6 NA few TGTGCCAGCAGCTTGGATCAGGGATCTGGGGCCAACGTCCTGACTTTC CASSLDQGSGANVLTF
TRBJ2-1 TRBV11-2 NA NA TGTGCCAGCAGCCGCGACGGGAGCTCCTACAATGAGCAGTTCTTC CASSRDGSSYNEQFF
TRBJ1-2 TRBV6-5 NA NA TGTGCCAGCACCAGGGGCTCTTTTGGCTACACCTTC CASTRGSFGYTF
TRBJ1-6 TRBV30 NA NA TGTGCCTGGAGTTTCCCGACAGCTAGAATTTATAATTCACCCCTCCACTTT CAWSFPTARIYNSPLHF
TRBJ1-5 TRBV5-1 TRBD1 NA TGCGCCAGCAGCCTCTGGGGGACAGGCGATCAGCCCCAGCATTTT CASSLWGTGDQPQHF
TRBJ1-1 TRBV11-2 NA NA TGTGCCAGCAGCTTAGATCACACCATGAACACTGAAGCTTTCTTT CASSLDHTMNTEAFF
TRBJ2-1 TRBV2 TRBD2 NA TGTGCCAGCAGTGAACGGCTAGCGGGAGCATCTGAGCAGTTCTTC CASSERLAGASEQFF
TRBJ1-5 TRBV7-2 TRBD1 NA TGTGCCAGCAACCCCGGGACAGGGGGATCTCAGCCCCAGCATTTT CASNPGTGGSQPQHF
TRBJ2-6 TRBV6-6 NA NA TGTGCCAGCAGCCCATCAGGGGCTGGAGGGGCCAACGTCCTGACTTTC CASSPSGAGGANVLTF
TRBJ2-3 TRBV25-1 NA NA TGTGCCAGCAGTGAGGTACCAGGGCCGCAGTATTTT CASSEVPGPQYF